Listed below are T cell receptor beta chains from one sample, sequenced in a study of cytomegalovirus exposure and HLA in healthy donors. Only in-frame clones appear in the TCRdb table, and some are missing; sequencing was by immunoSEQ multiplex PCR. Its clone listing holds approximately 190,000 clones. The sequencing input was PBMCs. The receptors originated from a boy younger than 18 in good health and CMV-seronegative. CDR3s include the opening cysteine and the closing phenylalanine or tryptophan. The D gene is left open where the match is weak.

j_gene: TRBJ1-2; v_gene: TRBV2; d_gene: -; CDR3aa: CASTSPPSVDGYTF; CDR3nt: TGTGCCAGCACCTCCCCGCCTTCGGTCGATGGCTACACCTTC
j_gene: TRBJ2-7; v_gene: TRBV6-6; d_gene: -; CDR3aa: CASSPDRAEQYF; CDR3nt: TGTGCCAGCAGCCCCGACAGAGCCGAGCAGTACTTC
j_gene: TRBJ1-1; v_gene: TRBV29-1; d_gene: -; CDR3aa: CSVVDGHSNTEAFF; CDR3nt: TGCAGCGTGGTCGATGGACACTCGAACACTGAAGCTTTCTTT
j_gene: TRBJ1-2; v_gene: TRBV6-5; d_gene: -; CDR3aa: CASTVGGRNGYTF; CDR3nt: TGTGCCAGCACGGTCGGGGGGAGGAATGGCTACACCTTC
j_gene: TRBJ1-1; v_gene: TRBV19; d_gene: -; CDR3aa: CASSIFQGLMNTEAFF; CDR3nt: TGTGCCAGTAGTATTTTCCAGGGACTAATGAACACTGAAGCTTTCTTT
j_gene: TRBJ1-6; v_gene: TRBV6-5; d_gene: TRBD1; CDR3aa: CASSPNRGGSPPHF; CDR3nt: TGTGCCAGCAGCCCTAACAGGGGTGGTTCACCCCCCCACTTT
j_gene: TRBJ1-1; v_gene: TRBV4-1; d_gene: -; CDR3aa: CASSPALRTEAFF; CDR3nt: TGCGCCAGCAGCCCCGCCCTCCGGACTGAAGCTTTCTTT
j_gene: TRBJ1-5; v_gene: TRBV30; d_gene: -; CDR3aa: CAWSTEAGKRNNQPQHF; CDR3nt: TGTGCCTGGAGTACAGAAGCGGGGAAAAGGAACAATCAGCCCCAGCATTTT
j_gene: TRBJ1-1; v_gene: TRBV29-1; d_gene: -; CDR3aa: CSAGQTHTEAFF; CDR3nt: TGCAGCGCCGGACAGACACACACTGAAGCTTTCTTT
j_gene: TRBJ1-2; v_gene: TRBV11-2; d_gene: -; CDR3aa: CASSLYAPGYGYTF; CDR3nt: TGTGCCAGCAGCTTATATGCCCCGGGATATGGCTACACCTTC
j_gene: TRBJ1-1; v_gene: TRBV15; d_gene: -; CDR3aa: CATQMRGLRTEAFF; CDR3nt: TGTGCCACCCAGATGCGGGGGCTTCGGACTGAAGCTTTCTTT
j_gene: TRBJ2-1; v_gene: TRBV28; d_gene: -; CDR3aa: CASSLVAGEQFF; CDR3nt: TGTGCCAGCAGTTTGGTCGCCGGGGAGCAGTTCTTC
j_gene: TRBJ1-1; v_gene: TRBV27; d_gene: TRBD1; CDR3aa: CASSFGTGVTEAFF; CDR3nt: TGTGCCAGCAGTTTCGGGACAGGGGTCACTGAAGCTTTCTTT
j_gene: TRBJ1-2; v_gene: TRBV6-1; d_gene: TRBD1; CDR3aa: CASSSGGSDYGYTF; CDR3nt: TGTGCCAGCAGCTCAGGGGGATCGGACTATGGCTACACCTTC
j_gene: TRBJ1-1; v_gene: TRBV30; d_gene: TRBD1; CDR3aa: CAWNSFGTGRDTEAFF; CDR3nt: TGTGCCTGGAATAGCTTTGGGACAGGAAGGGACACTGAAGCTTTCTTT
j_gene: TRBJ2-7; v_gene: TRBV30; d_gene: TRBD1; CDR3aa: CAWNPRTGLSYEQYF; CDR3nt: TGTGCCTGGAACCCTCGGACAGGTCTTTCCTACGAGCAGTACTTC
j_gene: TRBJ1-6; v_gene: TRBV10-1; d_gene: TRBD1; CDR3aa: CASWDRNSPLHF; CDR3nt: TGCGCCAGCTGGGACAGGAATTCACCCCTCCACTTT
j_gene: TRBJ1-6; v_gene: TRBV4-3; d_gene: TRBD1; CDR3aa: CASSHGQVGANSPLHF; CDR3nt: TGCGCCAGCAGCCATGGACAGGTCGGGGCCAATTCACCCCTCCACTTT
j_gene: TRBJ1-1; v_gene: TRBV23-1; d_gene: -; CDR3aa: CASSQSPSTGTYTEAFF; CDR3nt: TGCGCCAGCAGTCAATCCCCCTCTACAGGGACGTACACTGAAGCTTTCTTT
j_gene: TRBJ2-3; v_gene: TRBV9; d_gene: TRBD1; CDR3aa: CASSVGQGASGDTQYF; CDR3nt: TGTGCCAGCAGCGTAGGACAGGGGGCTTCGGGAGATACGCAGTATTTT
j_gene: TRBJ2-5; v_gene: TRBV4-1; d_gene: -; CDR3aa: CASSQVSRRTQYF; CDR3nt: TGCGCCAGCAGCCAAGTTTCCCGGAGGACCCAGTACTTC
j_gene: TRBJ1-1; v_gene: TRBV21-1; d_gene: -; CDR3aa: CASSNRQRTEAFF; CDR3nt: TGTGCCAGCAGTAACCGGCAGAGGACTGAAGCTTTCTTT
j_gene: TRBJ2-4; v_gene: TRBV20-1; d_gene: -; CDR3aa: CSARTKNIQYF; CDR3nt: TGCAGTGCTCGGACTAAAAACATTCAGTACTTC
j_gene: TRBJ1-2; v_gene: TRBV7-6; d_gene: -; CDR3aa: CASSSEADFNYGYTF; CDR3nt: TGTGCCAGCAGCTCCGAGGCCGACTTTAACTATGGCTACACCTTC
j_gene: TRBJ1-6; v_gene: TRBV5-1; d_gene: -; CDR3aa: CASSLEGQWYSPLHF; CDR3nt: TGCGCCAGCAGCTTGGAGGGGCAATGGTATTCACCCCTCCACTTT
j_gene: TRBJ1-1; v_gene: TRBV5-1; d_gene: -; CDR3aa: CASSLGDNRNTEAFF; CDR3nt: TGCGCCAGCAGCTTGGGGGACAACAGGAACACTGAAGCTTTCTTT